This record looks at one T cell receptor (beta chain) sequence and its context. As yet, its antigen is unknown. The data belong to a study of identifying expanded T cells in peripheral blood. TCRdb's table, derived via immunoSEQ multiplex PCR, lists solely in-frame clones and lacks some. The top ten clones hold over 3% of a sample with over 75,000 clones, more than 70% of them seen once. Study conclusions and caveats: Around 1.2 clones differed between technical replicates, versus approximately 16 and 20 over time.

What was sequenced was blood. The TCR originated in a person aged 18-70 years in good health.

CDR3 sequence reads: CASSQDPASGRNSEQFF. The CDR3 bases are TGCGCCAGCAGCCAAGATCCGGCTAGCGGGAGAAATAGTGAGCAGTTCTTC. This chain uses TRBV4-3 with TRBJ2-1; 10 nucleotides agree with TRBD2. After removal of 0 bases from V and 9 bases from J, the junction contained 11 bases not matched to a gene. Germline CDR1 LGHNA, CDR2 YSLEER. CDR3 size: 17 residues.